The 22 T cell receptor beta chains presented below share a single source sample, sequenced in a study of CXCR3 chemokines and chemotherapy response in bladder cancer. MiXCR, applied by TCRdb to the PCR reads, yields one record per CDR3 protein. Of about 13,000 distinct CDR3 sequences in the sample, roughly an eighth were seen once. Collection took place from a patient whose treatment included neoadjuvant chemotherapy. These receptors all come from a human donor with bladder cancer that did not respond to neoadjuvant chemotherapy.

This clonotype was detected only a few times. The J gene is TRBJ1-1, the V gene TRBV12-3 or TRBV12-4, with unresolved D. With 7 bases removed from V and 0 bases from J, the gap between germline ends came to 12 bases. The CDR3 covers 14 residues. The CDR3 region has the DNA TGTGCCAGCACCTACAGTAGAATGAACACTGAAGCTTTCTTT. It codes for CASTYSRMNTEAFF.

As regards this clonotype: A far larger clone is one nucleotide away, so this likely arose from a read error. The V call is TRBV6-2 or TRBV6-3, the J call TRBJ1-2; no clear D. Germline CDR1 MNHEY, CDR2 SVGEGT. V was pared by 5 bases and J by 0 bases, with 10 bases between. The CDR3 is 14 amino acids. DNA for the CDR3: TGTGCCAGCAGTGCGACGGAAGCTAACTATGGCTACACCTTC. Translation: CASSATEANYGYTF.

Many counts were recorded for this clonotype. The chain has TRBV11-2 and TRBJ1-1; no definite D call. CDR1 is SGHAT and CDR2 is FQNNGV in the germline V gene. V was cut by 3 bases and J by 4 bases, with 18 bases left in between. The CDR3 covers 16 residues. The CDR3 coding sequence is TGTGCCAGCAGCTTGGTCAAGGCGGGCATGGGCACTGAAGCTTTCTTT. Its protein product is CASSLVKAGMGTEAFF.

This clonotype came up a few times. The genes are TRBV20-1 and TRBJ2-5; a possible D gene is TRBD2 (5 bases). The CDR3 totals 13 residues. V was cut by 6 bases and J by 3 bases, with 14 bases left in between. Looked up from germline, CDR1 is DFQATT and CDR2 is SNEGSKA (reference sequence). The DNA for the CDR3 is TGCAGTGCCAGTGCTAGCCGTGAAGAGACCCAGTACTTC. Residues: CSASASREETQYF.

This clonotype was seen many times. The chain couples TRBV5-6 to TRBJ2-7; TRBD2 aligns across 12 bases. The CDR3 length is 14 residues. The V and J ends lost 3 bases and 4 bases, in that order; junction bases with no gene match: 2. Germline CDR1 is SGHDT and CDR2 is YYEEEE. The CDR3 spells CASSWTSGEYEQYF. The CDR3 DNA reads as TGTGCCAGCAGCTGGACTAGCGGGGAGTACGAGCAGTACTTC.

In this sample, this clonotype turned up many times. The chain links TRBV6-1 to TRBJ2-7; D possibly corresponds to TRBD1 (6 bases). V was clipped by 5 bases and J by 4 bases, with 9 bases between them. The germline gives CDR1 MNHNS, CDR2 SASEGT. This CDR3 comprises 12 residues. The DNA for the CDR3 is TGTGCCAGCAGTACCAGGGGTTACGAGCAGTACTTC. This sequence encodes CASSTRGYEQYF.

Ten or more counts support this clonotype. The chain carries TRBV18 and TRBJ1-1, with D possibly matching TRBD1 (5 bases). Germline V lookup: CDR1 KGHSH, CDR2 LQKENI. This CDR3 comprises 12 residues. V lost 6 bases, J lost 7 bases, and 12 bases lay in between. CDR3 loop: CASSLKGVEAFF. In nucleotides, the CDR3 is TGTGCCAGCTCGCTAAAAGGGGTTGAAGCTTTCTTT.

This clonotype was seen at least ten times. In DNA form, the CDR3 reads TGCAGCGTCGCATCCGGGACAGCAAATCAGCCCCAGCATTTT. This sequence encodes CSVASGTANQPQHF. The chain links TRBV29-1 to TRBJ1-5, with 7 bases matching TRBD1. Looked up from germline, CDR1 is SQVTM and CDR2 is ANQGSEA. Unmatched junction bases numbered 9, after V lost 6 bases and J lost 4 bases. This CDR3 has 14 residues.

This clonotype was observed many times. This chain links TRBV18 with TRBJ2-1; 7 nucleotides line up with TRBD2. V lost 6 bases to trimming and J lost 4 bases; unmatched junction nucleotides: 9. Germline-derived CDR1 and CDR2 are KGHSH and LQKENI. The CDR3 covers 15 residues. The CDR3 DNA reads as TGTGCCAGCTCCCCCAGGGCAGCGGGGTACAATGAGCAGTTCTTC. Its translation is CASSPRAAGYNEQFF.

This clonotype was observed at least ten times. This chain's CDR3 is CASRYGEKLFF. Written as DNA, the CDR3 is TGTGCCAGTAGATATGGGGAAAAACTGTTTTTT. This chain joins TRBV19 and TRBJ1-4, with D unresolved. This CDR3 is built from 11 residues. Germline values: CDR1 LNHDA, CDR2 SQIVND (reference sequence). V was pared by 6 bases and J by 8 bases, with 7 bases between.

This CDR3 is CASSLQGATGAEAFF. The CDR3 coding sequence is TGTGCCAGCAGCTTACAGGGGGCAACTGGCGCTGAAGCTTTCTTT. The chain is built from TRBV11-2 and TRBJ1-1; 8 nucleotides line up with TRBD1. This CDR3 region has 15 residues. J lost 6 bases, V lost 2 bases, and 8 bases had no gene match. CDR1 and CDR2 from the germline V gene are SGHAT and FQNNGV.

The chain joins TRBV6-1 to TRBJ1-5, with 9 nucleotides matching TRBD1. With 2 bases clipped from V and 6 bases from J, the junction kept 5 bases outside the gene matches. The CDR3 covers 15 residues. Germline V gene lookup returns CDR1 MNHNS and CDR2 SASEGT. The CDR3 reads CASSEMDRGSQPQHF. CDR3 coding DNA: TGTGCCAGCAGTGAAATGGACAGGGGAAGTCAGCCCCAGCATTTT.

The J gene is TRBJ1-5, the V gene TRBV12-3 or TRBV12-4; the D is unclear. CDR3 length equals 12 residues. Trimming took 6 bases from V and 4 from J, leaving 7 bases between them. The DNA of the CDR3 is TGTGCCAGCAGCTGGGATAATCAGCCCCAGCATTTT. Amino acid sequence: CASSWDNQPQHF.

In this sample, this clonotype is medium-sized. CDR3 protein: CASSYFSLNTEAFF. CDR3 nucleotide sequence: TGTGCCAGCAGTTACTTCAGCTTGAACACTGAAGCTTTCTTT. The chain carries TRBV6-2 or TRBV6-3 and TRBJ1-1; D is unclear. CDR1 and CDR2 (germline): MNHEY, SVGEGT. The CDR3 has 14 amino acids. Trimming took 1 base from V and 0 from J, leaving 6 bases between them.

This clonotype was counted many times. The CDR3 region is CASSIGTVSQPQHF. The CDR3 DNA follows: TGTGCCAGTAGTATAGGGACAGTCAGTCAGCCCCAGCATTTT. The chain has TRBV19 and TRBJ1-5; possible D gene TRBD1, 6 bases. CDR1 is LNHDA and CDR2 is SQIVND in the germline V gene (reference sequence). The CDR3 contains 14 residues. V was shortened by 1 base and J by 6 bases, with 10 bases between the two germline ends.

This clonotype was seen at least ten times. The chain carries TRBV28 and TRBJ2-1; TRBD1 matches at 7 bases. CDR1 MDHEN and CDR2 SYDVKM come from the germline V gene. The J segment lost 1 base and the V segment lost 4 bases, leaving 13 bases of the junction unmatched. The length of the CDR3 is 18 residues. CDR3: CASSSPPRTGGSYNEQFF. For the CDR3, the DNA is TGTGCCAGCAGTTCCCCGCCTCGGACAGGAGGTTCCTACAATGAGCAGTTCTTC.

This clonotype came up many times. The chain uses TRBV19 and TRBJ1-2; D is possibly TRBD1 (6 bases). The CDR3 spans 15 residues. Trimming took off 3 bases at V and 3 bases at J, with 14 bases between the two ends. Germline V CDR1 and CDR2: LNHDA, SQIVND (reference sequence). In DNA, the CDR3 is TGTGCCAGTAGTATCGGGGCAGGGGTAGACTATGGCTACACCTTC. Encoded protein: CASSIGAGVDYGYTF.

The V gene is TRBV6-6, the J gene TRBJ2-5; a possible D gene is TRBD2 (6 bases). Deletions cut 11 bases from V and 5 bases from J, with 21 bases between. CDR1 is MNHNY and CDR2 is SVGAGI in the germline V gene (reference sequence). The CDR3 covers 14 residues. In DNA, the CDR3 is TGTGCCTCCAGGCGGTTAGGCGGGGAGGAGACCCAGTACTTC. Encoded protein: CASRRLGGEETQYF.

In this sample, this clonotype turned up many times. The chain combines TRBV6-2 or TRBV6-3 with TRBJ2-5; D might be TRBD1 (6 bases). Germline V gene lookup returns CDR1 MNHEY and CDR2 SVGEGT. This CDR3 contains 15 residues. Trimming left V 6 bases short and J 4 bases short, with 18 bases between. DNA of the CDR3: TGTGCCAGCAGCCCCCTCGGACAGAGGATAGAGACCCAGTACTTC. This sequence encodes CASSPLGQRIETQYF.

In its sample, this clonotype was seen many times. The chain carries TRBV7-2 and TRBJ2-7; 11 nucleotides match TRBD2. The CDR3 extends over 16 amino acids. From germline, CDR1 is SGHTA and CDR2 FQGNSA. V lost 1 base and J lost 4; bases outside the gene matches: 6. The CDR3 nucleotides read TGTGCCAGCAGCTTAGTCGGTAGCGGGGGGGTTTACGAGCAGTACTTC. Encoded protein: CASSLVGSGGVYEQYF.

This CDR3 reads CASSMTSGRDIQYF. The DNA of the CDR3 is TGTGCCAGTAGTATGACTAGCGGGAGGGACATTCAGTACTTC. The V gene is TRBV19, the J gene TRBJ2-4; 14 bases align to TRBD2. There are 14 residues in the CDR3. Germline V gene data show CDR1 as LNHDA and CDR2 as SQIVND (reference sequence). V lost 3 bases to trimming and J lost 8 bases; unmatched junction nucleotides: 0.

V gene TRBV6-5 combines with J gene TRBJ2-7; 14 nucleotides match TRBD2. The CDR3 sequence is 17 residues long. CDR1 MNHEY and CDR2 SVGAGI come from the germline V gene. V lost 5 bases, J lost 5 bases, and 11 bases stayed unmatched. CDR3 region: CASSPPGLAGGGNEQYF. CDR3 DNA sequence: TGTGCCAGCAGTCCCCCCGGACTAGCGGGAGGAGGCAACGAGCAGTACTTC.